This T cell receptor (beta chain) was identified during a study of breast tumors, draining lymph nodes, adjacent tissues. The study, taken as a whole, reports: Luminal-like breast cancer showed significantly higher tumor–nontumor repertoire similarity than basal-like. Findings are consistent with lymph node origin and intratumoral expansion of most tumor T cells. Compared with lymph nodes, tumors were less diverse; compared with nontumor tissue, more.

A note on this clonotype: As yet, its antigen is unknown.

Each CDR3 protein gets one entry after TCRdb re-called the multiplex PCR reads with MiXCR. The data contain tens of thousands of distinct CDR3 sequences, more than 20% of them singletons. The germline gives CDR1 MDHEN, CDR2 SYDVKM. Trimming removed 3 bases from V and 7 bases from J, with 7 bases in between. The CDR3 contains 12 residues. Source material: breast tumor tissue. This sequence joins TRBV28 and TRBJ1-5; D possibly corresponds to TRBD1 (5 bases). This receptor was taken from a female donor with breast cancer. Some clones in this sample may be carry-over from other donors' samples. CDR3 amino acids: CASSFPGQPQHF. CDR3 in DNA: TGTGCCAGCAGTTTTCCAGGGCAGCCCCAGCATTTT.